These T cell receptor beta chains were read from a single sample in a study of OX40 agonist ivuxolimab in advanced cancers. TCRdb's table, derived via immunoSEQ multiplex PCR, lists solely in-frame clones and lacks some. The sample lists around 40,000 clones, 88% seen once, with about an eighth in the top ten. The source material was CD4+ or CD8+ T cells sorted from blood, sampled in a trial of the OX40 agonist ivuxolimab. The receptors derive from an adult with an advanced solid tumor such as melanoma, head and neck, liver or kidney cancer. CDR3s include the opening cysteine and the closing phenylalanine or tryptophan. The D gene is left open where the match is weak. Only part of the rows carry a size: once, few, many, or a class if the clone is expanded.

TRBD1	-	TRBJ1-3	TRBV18	CASLPGTAQNSGNTIYF	TGTGCCAGCCTACCTGGGACAGCCCAGAACTCTGGAAACACCATATATTTT
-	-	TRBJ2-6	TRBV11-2	CASSLGKAGRANVLTF	TGTGCCAGCAGCTTAGGAAAGGCGGGGCGAGCCAACGTCCTGACTTTC
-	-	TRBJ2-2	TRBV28	CASSFYATGELFF	TGTGCCAGCAGTTTTTATGCCACCGGGGAGCTGTTTTTT
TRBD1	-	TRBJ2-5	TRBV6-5	CASSYSGDRETETQYF	TGTGCCAGCAGTTACTCGGGGGACAGGGAGACGGAGACCCAGTACTTC
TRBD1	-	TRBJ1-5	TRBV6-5	CASSGQGSQPQHF	TGTGCCAGCAGTGGACAGGGAAGTCAGCCCCAGCATTTT
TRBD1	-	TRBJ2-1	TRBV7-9	CASSSSDRGDEQFF	TGTGCCAGCAGCTCCTCTGACAGGGGCGATGAGCAGTTCTTC
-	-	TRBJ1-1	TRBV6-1	CASSETGQPDGAFF	TGTGCCAGCAGTGAAACCGGACAGCCCGATGGGGCTTTCTTT
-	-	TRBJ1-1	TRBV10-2	CASSDGGNIEAFF	TGCGCCAGCAGTGATGGGGGGAACATTGAAGCTTTCTTT
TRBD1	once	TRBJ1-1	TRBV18	CASSPPPQGRAVKPEAFF	TGTGCCAGCTCACCCCCGCCACAGGGGAGAGCTGTTAAGCCTGAAGCTTTCTTT
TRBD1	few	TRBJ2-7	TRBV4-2	CASTKAQGYEQYF	TGTGCCAGCACGAAAGCACAGGGGTACGAGCAGTACTTC
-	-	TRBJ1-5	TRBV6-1	CASSEAAGPSNQPQHF	TGTGCCAGCAGTGAAGCTGCGGGGCCGAGCAATCAGCCCCAGCATTTT
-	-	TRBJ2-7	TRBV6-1	CASSDRQSHLVFPYEQYF	TGTGCCAGCAGTGATCGGCAGTCACACCTAGTATTTCCCTACGAGCAGTACTTC
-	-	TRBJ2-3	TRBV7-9	CASSPGTGDFRSSTDTQYF	TGTGCCAGCAGCCCCGGCACGGGTGATTTTAGATCTAGCACAGATACGCAGTATTTT
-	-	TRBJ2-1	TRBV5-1	CASKAGNEQFF	TGCGCCAGCAAGGCGGGGAATGAGCAGTTCTTC
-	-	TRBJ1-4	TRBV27	CASSLWPGANEKLFF	TGTGCCAGCAGTTTATGGCCGGGGGCTAATGAAAAACTGTTTTTT
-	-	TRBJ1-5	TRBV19	CASSLASQPQHF	TGTGCCAGTAGTTTAGCAAGCCAGCCCCAGCATTTT
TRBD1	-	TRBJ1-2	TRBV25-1	CASSELSDRENGYTF	TGTGCCAGCAGTGAACTTTCGGACAGGGAGAATGGCTACACCTTC
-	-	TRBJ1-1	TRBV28	CASSYSGEAFF	TGTGCCAGCAGTTACAGCGGTGAAGCTTTCTTT
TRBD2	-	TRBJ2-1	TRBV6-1	CASSDELAGAYNEQFF	TGTGCCAGCAGTGACGAATTAGCGGGGGCCTACAATGAGCAGTTCTTC
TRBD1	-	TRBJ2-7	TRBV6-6	CASSHGQGYEQYF	TGTGCCAGCAGTCACGGACAGGGTTACGAGCAGTACTTC
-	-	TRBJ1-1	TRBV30	CAWSPRGNTEAFF	TGTGCCTGGAGTCCAAGGGGTAACACTGAAGCTTTCTTT
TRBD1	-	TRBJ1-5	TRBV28	CASSPGEGAMQPQHF	TGTGCCAGCAGTCCCGGGGAGGGGGCTATGCAGCCCCAGCATTTT
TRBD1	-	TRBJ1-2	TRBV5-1	CASSLGTGGREIVPTNRGYTF	TGCGCCAGCAGCTTGGGAACAGGGGGCCGCGAAATAGTCCCGACCAACCGCGGCTACACCTTC
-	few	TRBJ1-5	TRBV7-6	CASSLMGAGSNQPQHF	TGTGCCAGCAGCTTAATGGGGGCTGGGAGCAATCAGCCCCAGCATTTT
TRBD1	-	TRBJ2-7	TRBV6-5	CASSLEDRGYEQYF	TGTGCCAGCAGTCTCGAGGACAGGGGATACGAGCAGTACTTC
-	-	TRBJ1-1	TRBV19	CASSKGRRHTEAFF	TGTGCCAGTAGTAAAGGCCGCCGGCACACTGAAGCTTTCTTT
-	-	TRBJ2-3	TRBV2	CASSEVRPSTDTQYF	TGTGCCAGCAGCGAAGTGAGACCTAGCACAGATACGCAGTATTTT
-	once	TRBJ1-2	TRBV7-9	CASSPGGPGPTINYGYTF	TGTGCCAGCAGCCCTGGAGGGCCGGGACCCACGATCAACTATGGCTACACCTTC
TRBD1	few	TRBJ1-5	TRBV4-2	CASSQGLRQGGNQPQHF	TGTGCCAGCAGCCAAGGCCTTAGACAGGGGGGCAATCAGCCCCAGCATTTT
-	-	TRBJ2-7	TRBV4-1	CASSQVGDEGRYF	TGCGCCAGCAGCCAAGTAGGTGATGAAGGGAGGTACTTC
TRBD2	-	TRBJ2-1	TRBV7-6	CASSNGGALLDEQFF	TGTGCCAGCAGCAACGGGGGGGCCCTCTTGGATGAGCAGTTCTTC
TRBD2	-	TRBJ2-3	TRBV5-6	CASSRTSGGATDTQYF	TGTGCCAGCAGCCGTACTAGCGGGGGGGCCACAGATACGCAGTATTTT